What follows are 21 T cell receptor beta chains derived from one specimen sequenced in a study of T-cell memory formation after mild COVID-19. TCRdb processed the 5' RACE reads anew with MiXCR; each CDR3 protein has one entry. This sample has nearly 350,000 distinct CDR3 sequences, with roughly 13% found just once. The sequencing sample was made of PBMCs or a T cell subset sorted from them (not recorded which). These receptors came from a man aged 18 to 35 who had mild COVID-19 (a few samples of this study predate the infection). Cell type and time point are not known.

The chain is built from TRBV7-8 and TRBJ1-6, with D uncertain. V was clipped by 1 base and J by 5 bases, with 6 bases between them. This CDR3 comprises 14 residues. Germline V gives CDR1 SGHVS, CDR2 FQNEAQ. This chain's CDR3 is CASSLDRHNSPLHF. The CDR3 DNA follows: TGTGCCAGCAGCTTAGACAGACATAATTCACCCCTCCACTTT.

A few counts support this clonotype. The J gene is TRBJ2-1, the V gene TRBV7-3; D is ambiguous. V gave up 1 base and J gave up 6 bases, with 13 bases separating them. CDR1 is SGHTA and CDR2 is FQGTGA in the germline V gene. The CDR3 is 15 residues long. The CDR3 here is CASSLIGAISNEQFF. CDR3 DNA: TGTGCCAGCAGCTTAATAGGAGCGATTAGCAATGAGCAGTTCTTC.

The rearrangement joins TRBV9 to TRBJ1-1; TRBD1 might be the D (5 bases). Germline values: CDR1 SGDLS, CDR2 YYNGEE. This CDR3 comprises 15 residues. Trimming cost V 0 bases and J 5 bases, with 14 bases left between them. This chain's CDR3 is CASSVGRGGRTEAFF. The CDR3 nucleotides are TGTGCCAGCAGCGTAGGGCGCGGGGGTAGGACTGAAGCTTTCTTT.

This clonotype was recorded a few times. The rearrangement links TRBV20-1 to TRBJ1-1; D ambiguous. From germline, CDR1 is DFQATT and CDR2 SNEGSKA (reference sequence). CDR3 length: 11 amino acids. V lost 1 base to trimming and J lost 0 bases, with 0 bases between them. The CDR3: CSARVNTEAFF. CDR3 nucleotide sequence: TGCAGTGCTAGAGTGAACACTGAAGCTTTCTTT.

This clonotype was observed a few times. This chain's CDR3 is CASSPGAGVDGYTF. DNA of the CDR3: TGTGCCAGCAGCCCGGGGGCAGGGGTGGATGGCTACACCTTC. This rearrangement joins TRBV7-2 to TRBJ1-2, with a weak D call TRBD1 (6 bases). The CDR3 contains 14 residues. In germline, CDR1 is SGHTA, CDR2 FQGNSA. Trimming left V 5 bases short and J 6 bases short, with 16 bases between.

CDR3 amino acids: CASQQLLSSYNEQFF. For the CDR3, the DNA is TGTGCCAGCCAGCAACTACTGAGCTCCTACAATGAGCAGTTCTTC. This sequence joins TRBV3-1 and TRBJ2-1, with no clear D. CDR3 length: 15 amino acids. V was shortened by 8 bases and J by 0 bases, with 14 bases between the two germline ends. Germline V gene lookup returns CDR1 LGHDT and CDR2 YNNKEL (reference sequence).

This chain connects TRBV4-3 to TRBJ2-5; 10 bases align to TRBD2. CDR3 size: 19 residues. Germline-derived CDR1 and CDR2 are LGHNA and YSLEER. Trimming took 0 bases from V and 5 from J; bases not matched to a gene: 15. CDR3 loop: CASSQDLGAGLAGVETQYF. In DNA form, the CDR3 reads TGCGCCAGCAGCCAAGATCTAGGGGCCGGGCTAGCGGGGGTGGAGACCCAGTACTTC.

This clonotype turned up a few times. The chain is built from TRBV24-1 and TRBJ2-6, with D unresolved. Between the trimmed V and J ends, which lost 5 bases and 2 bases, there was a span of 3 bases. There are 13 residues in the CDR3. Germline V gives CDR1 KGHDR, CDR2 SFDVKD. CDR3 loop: CATSGTGANVLTF. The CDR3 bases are TGTGCCACCAGTGGGACTGGGGCCAACGTCCTGACTTTC.

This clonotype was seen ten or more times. As DNA, the CDR3 is TGTGCCAGCAGTTATGGTCGATCCTCTGGAAACACCATATATTTT. Amino acids: CASSYGRSSGNTIYF. The V call is TRBV6-5, the J call TRBJ1-3; D remains ambiguous. The germline gives CDR1 MNHEY, CDR2 SVGAGI. Trimming cost V 3 bases and J 0 bases, with 9 bases left between them. The CDR3 contains 15 residues.

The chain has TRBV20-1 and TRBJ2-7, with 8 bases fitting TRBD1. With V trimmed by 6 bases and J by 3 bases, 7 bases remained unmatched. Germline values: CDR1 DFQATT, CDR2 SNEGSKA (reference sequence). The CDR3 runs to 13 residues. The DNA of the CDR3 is TGCAGTGCCTCGGACAGGGTTGGCTACGAGCAGTACTTC. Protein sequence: CSASDRVGYEQYF.

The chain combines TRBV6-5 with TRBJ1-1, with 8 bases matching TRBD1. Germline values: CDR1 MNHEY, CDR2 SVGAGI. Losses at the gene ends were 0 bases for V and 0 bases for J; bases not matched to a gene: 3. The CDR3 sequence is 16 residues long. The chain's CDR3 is CASSYSRQGMNTEAFF. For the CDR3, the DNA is TGTGCCAGCAGTTACTCACGACAGGGGATGAACACTGAAGCTTTCTTT.

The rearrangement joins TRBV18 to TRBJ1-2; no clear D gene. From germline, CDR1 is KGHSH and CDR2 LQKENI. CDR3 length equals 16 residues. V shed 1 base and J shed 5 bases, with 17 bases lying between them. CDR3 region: CASSPLRTASFYGYTF. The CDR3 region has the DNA TGTGCCAGCTCACCACTAAGGACCGCGAGTTTTTATGGCTACACCTTC. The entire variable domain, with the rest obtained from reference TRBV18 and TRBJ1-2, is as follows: NAGVMQNPRHLVRRRGQEARLRCSPMKGHSHVYWYRQLPEEGLKFMVYLQKENIIDESGMPKERFSAEFPKEGPSILRIQQVVRGDSAAYFCASSPLRTASFYGYTFGSGTRLTVV.

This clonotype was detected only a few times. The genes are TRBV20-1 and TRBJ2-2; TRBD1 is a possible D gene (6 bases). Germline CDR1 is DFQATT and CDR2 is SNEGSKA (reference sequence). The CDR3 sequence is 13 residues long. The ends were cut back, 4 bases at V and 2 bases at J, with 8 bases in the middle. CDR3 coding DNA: TGCAGTGCTACCAGGGGTAACACCGGGGAGCTGTTTTTT. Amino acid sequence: CSATRGNTGELFF.

CDR3 protein: CASSPGGQGAGNEQFF. The CDR3, as DNA: TGTGCCAGCAGCCCAGGGGGACAGGGGGCAGGGAATGAGCAGTTCTTC. This rearrangement joins TRBV7-3 to TRBJ2-1; TRBD1 agrees at 12 bases. Per germline, CDR1 SGHTA and CDR2 FQGTGA. CDR3 length: 16 residues. Trimming cost V 5 bases and J 7 bases; bases outside gene matches: 9.

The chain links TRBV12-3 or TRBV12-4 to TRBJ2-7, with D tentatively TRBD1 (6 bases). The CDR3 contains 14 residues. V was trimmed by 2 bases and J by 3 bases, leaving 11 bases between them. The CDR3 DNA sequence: TGTGCCAGCAGTTTATCGGGACACTACTACGAGCAGTACTTC. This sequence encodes CASSLSGHYYEQYF.

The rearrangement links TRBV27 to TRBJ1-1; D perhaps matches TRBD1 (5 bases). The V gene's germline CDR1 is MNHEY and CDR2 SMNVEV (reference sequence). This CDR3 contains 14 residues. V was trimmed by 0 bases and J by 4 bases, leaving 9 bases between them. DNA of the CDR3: TGTGCCAGCAGTTTATCAGGGAGGGGCACTGAAGCTTTCTTT. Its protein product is CASSLSGRGTEAFF.

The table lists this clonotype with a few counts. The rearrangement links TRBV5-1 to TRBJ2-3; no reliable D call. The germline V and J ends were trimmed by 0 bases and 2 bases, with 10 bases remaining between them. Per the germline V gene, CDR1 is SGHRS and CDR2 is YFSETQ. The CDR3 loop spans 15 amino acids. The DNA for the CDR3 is TGCGCCAGCAGCTTGGAGGGCGGACCCACAGATACGCAGTATTTT. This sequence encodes CASSLEGGPTDTQYF.

The CDR3 is CASSPSGAVDEQYF. The CDR3 region has the DNA TGTGCCAGCAGCCCCAGCGGGGCGGTGGACGAGCAGTACTTC. The J gene is TRBJ2-7, the V gene TRBV5-4; 7 bases map to TRBD2. This CDR3 spans 14 amino acids. J gave up 5 bases and V 4 bases, and 9 bases lay outside the gene matches. The germline V gene has CDR1 SGHNT and CDR2 YYREEE (reference sequence).

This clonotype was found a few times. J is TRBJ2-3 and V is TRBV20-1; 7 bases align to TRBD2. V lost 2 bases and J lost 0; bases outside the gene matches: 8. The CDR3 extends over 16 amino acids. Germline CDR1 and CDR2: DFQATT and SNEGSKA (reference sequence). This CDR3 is CSARRRSGGSTDTQYF. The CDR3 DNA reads TGCAGTGCTAGACGTAGGTCCGGGGGGAGCACAGATACGCAGTATTTT.

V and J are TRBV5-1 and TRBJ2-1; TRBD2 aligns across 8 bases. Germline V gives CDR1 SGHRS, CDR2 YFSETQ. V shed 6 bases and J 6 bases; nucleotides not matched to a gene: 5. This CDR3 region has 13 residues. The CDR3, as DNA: TGCGCCAGCAACGGCGGGGGGTCCAATGAGCAGTTCTTC. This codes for CASNGGGSNEQFF.

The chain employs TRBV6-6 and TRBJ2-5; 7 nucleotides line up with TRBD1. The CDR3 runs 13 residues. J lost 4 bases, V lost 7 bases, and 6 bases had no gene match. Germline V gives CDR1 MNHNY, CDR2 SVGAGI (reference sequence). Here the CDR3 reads CASTLTGRETQYF. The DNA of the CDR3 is TGTGCCAGCACCTTGACAGGGAGAGAGACCCAGTACTTC.